This is a list of T cell receptor beta chains from one sample in a study of T cell responses to AZD1222 COVID-19 vaccine. Only in-frame clones appear in the TCRdb table, and some are missing; sequencing was by immunoSEQ multiplex PCR. This repertoire shows 130,000 to 150,000 clones, approximately 89% found once; its top ten account for under 2%. The sequences come from peripheral blood, collected 28 days after the second AZD1222 dose. These receptors all stem from an adult who received the AZD1222 COVID-19 vaccine. Each CDR3 is given with its conserved first and last residue. The order of the fields is clone size, J gene, V gene, D gene, CDR3 protein, CDR3 DNA. A D gene is named only where the DNA matches it firmly. A clone size is listed for some rows: how often the clone was seen (once, few, many), or a class if it is expanded.

size: .; J: TRBJ1-5; V: TRBV29-1; D: TRBD1; CDR3: CSYAVGDRGNQPQHF; DNA: TGCAGCTATGCGGTGGGGGACAGGGGGAATCAGCCCCAGCATTTT
size: .; J: TRBJ1-2; V: TRBV5-1; D: .; CDR3: CASSLRAGYGYTF; DNA: TGCGCCAGCAGCTTAAGGGCGGGGTATGGCTACACCTTC
size: .; J: TRBJ1-4; V: TRBV19; D: .; CDR3: CASSPGTASAEKLFF; DNA: TGTGCCAGTAGTCCCGGGACTGCCTCTGCGGAAAAACTGTTTTTT
size: .; J: TRBJ2-2; V: TRBV4-1; D: .; CDR3: CASSPQTGGKTGELFF; DNA: TGCGCCAGCAGCCCTCAGACGGGGGGCAAAACCGGGGAGCTGTTTTTT
size: .; J: TRBJ1-1; V: TRBV5-5; D: TRBD1; CDR3: CASSSMTGLSEAFF; DNA: TGTGCCAGCAGCTCGATGACAGGGCTCTCTGAAGCTTTCTTT
size: .; J: TRBJ1-2; V: TRBV9; D: TRBD1; CDR3: CASSVVGTGARYGYTF; DNA: TGTGCCAGCAGCGTAGTAGGGACAGGGGCACGCTATGGCTACACCTTC
size: once; J: TRBJ1-4; V: TRBV4-1; D: .; CDR3: CASSQLVPGLTKTNEKLFF; DNA: TGCGCCAGCAGCCAATTAGTACCGGGACTAACAAAGACTAATGAAAAACTGTTTTTT
size: once; J: TRBJ2-1; V: TRBV24-1; D: .; CDR3: CATSERDDEQFF; DNA: TGTGCCACCAGTGAGCGCGACGATGAGCAGTTCTTC
size: .; J: TRBJ1-2; V: TRBV7-2; D: .; CDR3: CASNDPSVDYGYTF; DNA: TGTGCCAGCAACGATCCCAGCGTGGACTATGGCTACACCTTC
size: .; J: TRBJ2-1; V: TRBV30; D: .; CDR3: CACHSRGTLQFF; DNA: TGTGCCTGCCACTCCCGAGGGACGCTGCAGTTCTTC
size: .; J: TRBJ2-1; V: TRBV7-2; D: TRBD2; CDR3: CASSLGGGRSYNEQFF; DNA: TGTGCCAGCAGCTTAGGTGGCGGGAGGTCCTACAATGAGCAGTTCTTC
size: .; J: TRBJ2-1; V: TRBV12-5; D: .; CDR3: CASALHTSGSSYNEQFF; DNA: TGTGCTAGTGCCCTACACACCTCAGGGAGCTCCTACAATGAGCAGTTCTTC
size: .; J: TRBJ2-6; V: TRBV29-1; D: .; CDR3: CSVSDGAVSGANVLTF; DNA: TGCAGCGTCTCCGATGGGGCGGTCTCTGGGGCCAACGTCCTGACTTTC
size: .; J: TRBJ2-7; V: TRBV2; D: .; CDR3: CASSEKISYEQYF; DNA: TGTGCCAGCAGTGAGAAGATCTCCTACGAGCAGTACTTC
size: many; J: TRBJ2-1; V: TRBV4-2; D: .; CDR3: CASSQEDGSYNEQFF; DNA: TGTGCCAGCAGCCAAGAGGATGGTTCCTACAATGAGCAGTTCTTC
size: .; J: TRBJ1-1; V: TRBV19; D: .; CDR3: CATQGVRADTEAFF; DNA: TGTGCCACACAGGGTGTACGGGCGGACACTGAAGCTTTCTTT
size: .; J: TRBJ2-7; V: TRBV28; D: TRBD1; CDR3: CASSSVGATGQGLYEQYF; DNA: TGTGCCAGCAGTTCTGTGGGGGCCACGGGACAGGGGTTATACGAGCAGTACTTC
size: .; J: TRBJ2-7; V: TRBV15; D: TRBD2; CDR3: CATSRDMAGGLYEQYF; DNA: TGTGCCACCAGCAGAGATATGGCGGGAGGGCTATACGAGCAGTACTTC
size: .; J: TRBJ1-5; V: TRBV19; D: .; CDR3: CASSIGGARYSNQPQHF; DNA: TGTGCCAGTAGTATAGGAGGGGCGAGATATAGCAATCAGCCCCAGCATTTT
size: .; J: TRBJ2-1; V: TRBV9; D: .; CDR3: CASSAGGGSNEQFF; DNA: TGTGCCAGCAGCGCCGGAGGGGGTTCAAATGAGCAGTTCTTC
size: .; J: TRBJ1-5; V: TRBV2; D: .; CDR3: CASSEVGNQPQHF; DNA: TGTGCCAGCAGTGAAGTTGGCAATCAGCCCCAGCATTTT
size: .; J: TRBJ2-7; V: TRBV30; D: .; CDR3: CAWSVPGRYEQYF; DNA: TGTGCCTGGAGTGTACCCGGGAGATACGAGCAGTACTTC